Below, 28 T cell receptor beta chains from the same sample are listed, as sequenced in a study of cytomegalovirus exposure and HLA in healthy donors. Use of 60 Vbeta and 13 Jbeta primers characterized the PCR. Clones were read by immunoSEQ multiplex PCR, and TCRdb kept only the in-frame ones, dropping some. The table has roughly 250,000 clones, roughly 70% seen once. Material: PBMCs. The receptors come from a female donor in good health and CMV-seronegative.

The chain combines TRBV2 with TRBJ2-5; 9 bases line up with TRBD1. This CDR3 has 16 amino acids. V was pared by 2 bases and J by 5 bases, with 9 bases of the junction left unmatched. Germline V gives CDR1 SNHLY, CDR2 FYNNEI. The CDR3 nucleotides are TGTGCCAGCAGTGAAATTCGGGGGACAGGGCGGGAGACCCAGTACTTC. Protein product: CASSEIRGTGRETQYF.

The chain employs TRBV4-1 and TRBJ2-3; D is perhaps TRBD2 (6 bases). The CDR3 sequence is 18 residues long. Per the germline V gene, CDR1 is MGHRA and CDR2 is YSYEKL. Trimming took 2 bases from V and 2 from J, leaving 20 bases between them. The DNA for the CDR3 is TGCGCCAGCAGCCAACAGACCACCACGGGACTGTACACAGATACGCAGTATTTT. Amino acids: CASSQQTTTGLYTDTQYF.

Regarding this clone: Germline and junction disagree at one end, which may indicate a read error. This chain uses TRBV30 with TRBJ1-2; TRBD1 aligns across 9 bases. The CDR3 contains 13 residues. Germline lookup yields CDR1 GTSNPN and CDR2 SVGIG (reference sequence). CDR3 in amino acids: CDWSGTGRYGYTF. Here the CDR3 DNA reads TGTGACTGGAGTGGGACAGGGAGATATGGCTACACCTTC.

Turning to this clone: Other DNA variants within this sample encode the same CDR3. The genes are TRBV6-5 and TRBJ1-2, with 10 bases identical to TRBD1. Trimming cost V 6 bases and J 7 bases; bases outside gene matches: 5. The germline V gene encodes CDR1 MNHEY and CDR2 SVGAGI. This CDR3 comprises 13 residues. The CDR3 sequence: CASSLTGGRGYTF. The DNA of the CDR3 is TGTGCCAGCAGCTTGACAGGGGGCCGTGGCTACACCTTC.

In regard to this clone: Its ends do not fully match the called genes, so a read error is possible. The chain is built from TRBV7-9 and TRBJ1-1, with 7 positions matching TRBD1. Germline values: CDR1 SEHNR, CDR2 FQNEAQ (reference sequence). The CDR3 totals 13 residues. The CDR3 region has the DNA TGTTCCAGCAGTCCACCCGACAGGGCTGAAGCTTTCTTT. Translated: CSSSPPDRAEAFF.

The J gene is TRBJ2-3, the V gene TRBV5-1; the match to TRBD1 covers 8 bases. The CDR3 is made up of 17 amino acids. Losses at the gene ends were 3 bases for V and 1 base for J; bases not matched to a gene: 10. Germline-derived CDR1 and CDR2 are SGHRS and YFSETQ. CDR3 nucleotides: TGCGCCAGCAGCTACCTAGGACAGGGCGGGGGCACAGATACGCAGTATTTT. Protein sequence: CASSYLGQGGGTDTQYF.

This chain connects TRBV5-8 to TRBJ2-7; weak D call: TRBD2 (5 bases). Between the trimmed V and J ends, which lost 0 bases and 2 bases, there was a span of 9 bases. Per germline, CDR1 SGHTS and CDR2 YDEGEE. The CDR3 spans 14 residues. CDR3 in amino acids: CASSLGTGPYEQYF. CDR3 nucleotides: TGTGCCAGCAGCTTGGGGACTGGCCCCTACGAGCAGTACTTC.

V is TRBV6-1 and J is TRBJ1-1; the match to TRBD1 covers 11 bases. Germline values: CDR1 MNHNS, CDR2 SASEGT. J was trimmed by 5 bases and V by 5 bases; bases with no gene match: 4. The CDR3 is 14 amino acids. The chain's CDR3 is CASSWTGGWTEAFF. CDR3 nucleotides: TGTGCCAGCAGTTGGACAGGGGGCTGGACTGAAGCTTTCTTT.

The chain joins TRBV2 to TRBJ2-7; a possible D gene is TRBD2 (6 bases). This CDR3 is built from 12 residues. V lost 6 bases, J lost 6 bases, and 12 bases lay in between. Per the germline V gene, CDR1 is SNHLY and CDR2 is FYNNEI. CDR3 sequence reads: CASRGGGFEQYF. CDR3 DNA: TGTGCCAGCAGGGGGGGTGGATTCGAGCAGTACTTC. Full variable domain (outside the CDR3, taken from reference TRBV2 and TRBJ2-7): EPEVTQTPSHQVTQMGQEVILRCVPISNHLYFYWYRQILGQKVEFLVSFYNNEISEKSEIFDDQFSVERPDGSNFTLKIRSTKLEDSAMYFCASRGGGFEQYFGPGTRLTVT.

The rearrangement uses TRBV10-1 and TRBJ1-1; 7 positions match TRBD1. The V gene end was trimmed by 6 bases and the J gene end by 6 bases; junction bases not matched to a gene: 4. There are 12 residues in the CDR3. Germline V gene data show CDR1 as WNHNN and CDR2 as SYGVQD (reference sequence). The DNA for the CDR3 is TGCGCCAGCAGCCGGGGGACAGCTGAAGCTTTCTTT. The encoded protein is CASSRGTAEAFF.

This clone was found a few times. The chain uses TRBV30 and TRBJ1-4, with 9 bases that match TRBD1. Germline V CDR1 and CDR2: GTSNPN, SVGIG (reference sequence). CDR3 length: 14 residues. Trimming cost V 4 bases and J 7 bases; bases outside gene matches: 7. CDR3 in DNA: TGTGCCTGGACCCGGGACAGGGCGAGTGAAAAACTGTTTTTT. Its translation: CAWTRDRASEKLFF.

V usage is TRBV6-5 and J usage is TRBJ2-7, with D possibly being TRBD2 (5 bases). Germline V CDR1 and CDR2: MNHEY, SVGAGI. The V and J ends lost 4 bases and 3 bases respectively, with 10 bases between them. The CDR3 extends over 13 amino acids. The CDR3 spells CASSLGSDYEQYF. The CDR3 nucleotides are TGTGCCAGCAGTTTAGGTAGCGACTACGAGCAGTACTTC.

The chain links TRBV11-3 to TRBJ1-3, with a weak D call TRBD1 (5 bases). Trimming took off 3 bases at V and 2 bases at J, with 8 bases between the two ends. The CDR3 totals 14 residues. Germline CDR1 and CDR2: SGHNT and YENEEA. CDR3 coding DNA: TGTGCCAGCAGCTTGGAGGGGCCTGGAAACACCATATATTTT. It specifies CASSLEGPGNTIYF.

The CDR3 bases are TGTGCCAGCAGAGGGGCACCAAGCTCCTACGAGCAGTACTTC. Its protein product is CASRGAPSSYEQYF. The chain links TRBV2 to TRBJ2-7; weak D call: TRBD1 (5 bases). Trimming left V 6 bases short and J 0 bases short, with 12 bases between. Germline CDR1 and CDR2: SNHLY and FYNNEI. The CDR3 sequence is 14 residues long.

This clone has more than one count but fewer than ten. This sequence joins TRBV9 and TRBJ2-3; D not resolved. Germline values: CDR1 SGDLS, CDR2 YYNGEE. Trimming removed 5 bases at V and 1 base at J, with 17 bases between. The CDR3 totals 16 residues. In DNA form, the CDR3 reads TGTGCCAGCAGTGGTCCGATTAGTTCCCGCACAGATACGCAGTATTTT. This codes for CASSGPISSRTDTQYF.

The J gene is TRBJ2-3, the V gene TRBV6-5; tentatively, D is TRBD2 (7 bases). In germline, CDR1 is MNHEY, CDR2 SVGAGI. CDR3 size: 16 residues. V was trimmed by 0 bases and J by 1 base, leaving 11 bases between them. The CDR3 nucleotides read TGTGCCAGCAGTTACTCCGGGGGGCGCGGCACAGATACGCAGTATTTT. It yields the protein CASSYSGGRGTDTQYF.

This clone was detected only once. V gene TRBV28 combines with J gene TRBJ1-5, with a tentative D call TRBD1 (5 bases). From germline, CDR1 is MDHEN and CDR2 SYDVKM. V was shortened by 10 bases and J by 6 bases, with 16 bases between the two germline ends. There are 13 residues in the CDR3. The CDR3 sequence is CATLGRAGQPQHF. DNA of the CDR3: TGTGCCACCTTGGGCAGGGCCGGTCAGCCCCAGCATTTT.

The chain uses TRBV7-6 and TRBJ2-3, with D perhaps matching TRBD1 (6 bases). The V and J ends lost 5 bases and 4 bases respectively, with 13 bases between them. CDR3 size: 14 residues. The germline gives CDR1 SGHVS, CDR2 FNYEAQ. The CDR3 DNA is TGTGCCAGCAGCCTAGGCCGGACAGCAGATACGCAGTATTTT. This encodes CASSLGRTADTQYF. Filled out from reference TRBV7-6 and TRBJ2-3, the complete variable domain reads GAGVSQSPRYKVTKRGQDVALRCDPISGHVSLYWYRQALGQGPEFLTYFNYEAQQDKSGLPNDRFSAERPEGSISTLTIQRTEQRDSAMYRCASSLGRTADTQYFGPGTRLTVL.

This clone appeared a few times. The V and J genes are TRBV5-1 and TRBJ1-1, with TRBD1 matching 8 bases. Germline values: CDR1 SGHRS, CDR2 YFSETQ. This CDR3 has 19 amino acids. V was clipped by 0 bases and J by 3 bases; unmatched bases: 16. DNA for the CDR3: TGCGCCAGCAGCTTGGAAATGGACAGGGTCCTAGGTAGGGACACTGAAGCTTTCTTT. This gives the protein CASSLEMDRVLGRDTEAFF.

This clone was detected only a few times. The genes are TRBV28 and TRBJ1-3, with D possibly being TRBD1 (6 bases). The germline CDR1 and CDR2 sequences are MDHEN and SYDVKM. CDR3 size: 15 residues. V lost 3 bases to trimming and J lost 4 bases, with 13 bases between them. The CDR3 reads CASSFGGARGNTIYF. The CDR3, as DNA: TGTGCCAGCAGTTTTGGGGGGGCGAGGGGAAACACCATATATTTT.

This clone was counted a few times. The chain has TRBV18 and TRBJ2-7; D perhaps matches TRBD1 (5 bases). The CDR3 runs to 11 residues. Trimming removed 5 bases from V and 9 bases from J, with 11 bases in between. Germline V gene sequence: CDR1 KGHSH, CDR2 LQKENI. CDR3 nucleotides: TGTGCCAGCTCAGCGTCAGGGATGCAGTACTTC. Its translation is CASSASGMQYF.

This clone has only a few counts. The chain couples TRBV7-9 to TRBJ2-7, with D maybe TRBD1 (6 bases). The germline CDR1 and CDR2 sequences are SEHNR and FQNEAQ (reference sequence). Trimming left V 3 bases short and J 5 bases short, with 23 bases between. The CDR3 sequence is 17 residues long. The DNA of the CDR3 is TGTGCCAGCAGCTTCAGGGGCCGGGTATACCTCCCGGACGAGCAGTACTTC. This translates into CASSFRGRVYLPDEQYF.

This chain's CDR3 is CASSLIGGGHNEQFF. CDR3 DNA: TGTGCCAGCAGTTTAATAGGGGGGGGGCACAATGAGCAGTTCTTC. The gene calls are TRBV28 and TRBJ2-1, with D perhaps matching TRBD2 (7 bases). Germline CDR1 and CDR2: MDHEN and SYDVKM. V shed 2 bases and J shed 5 bases, with 13 bases lying between them. This CDR3 region has 15 residues.

The CDR3 here is CASSHATNEKLFF. The CDR3, as DNA: TGTGCCAGCAGCCATGCAACTAATGAAAAACTGTTTTTT. The chain couples TRBV7-9 to TRBJ1-4; D not resolved. The V gene lost 5 bases and the J gene lost 0 bases, with 4 bases spanning the gap. Per germline, CDR1 SEHNR and CDR2 FQNEAQ (reference sequence). The CDR3 is 13 residues long. Combining the CDR3 with reference TRBV7-9 and TRBJ1-4 gives the whole variable domain DTGVSQNPRHKITKRGQNVTFRCDPISEHNRLYWYRQTLGQGPEFLTYFQNEAQLEKSRLLSDRFSAERPKGSFSTLEIQRTEQGDSAMYLCASSHATNEKLFFGSGTQLSVL.

In its sample, this clone was seen a few times. Here the CDR3 DNA reads TGTGCCAGCAGCTTATCGCTGGGACAGGGCTCCAACGTCCTGACTTTC. This translates into CASSLSLGQGSNVLTF. The chain has TRBV7-9 and TRBJ2-6; TRBD1 aligns across 9 bases. This CDR3 spans 16 amino acids. V lost 2 bases and J lost 8; bases outside the gene matches: 7. Germline CDR1 SEHNR, CDR2 FQNEAQ (reference sequence).

V usage is TRBV5-4 and J usage is TRBJ2-6; 8 bases are shared with TRBD2. The CDR3 loop spans 16 amino acids. Germline V gene sequence: CDR1 SGHNT, CDR2 YYREEE (reference sequence). The J segment lost 3 bases and the V segment lost 4 bases, leaving 6 bases of the junction unmatched. CDR3 sequence reads: CASSAGGGLGANVLTF. The DNA for the CDR3 is TGTGCCAGCAGCGCGGGCGGGGGGCTTGGGGCCAACGTCCTGACTTTC.

The J gene is TRBJ2-1, the V gene TRBV28; a weak D match, TRBD2 (5 bases). Germline assignment: CDR1 MDHEN and CDR2 SYDVKM. V lost 7 bases and J lost 5, with 15 bases in between. The CDR3 is 14 amino acids. CDR3 nucleotides: TGTGCCAGCACCCAAGTAGTGGGAGACAATGAGCAGTTCTTC. Translating it yields CASTQVVGDNEQFF.

This rearrangement joins TRBV7-3 to TRBJ2-7, with 7 bases fitting TRBD2. J lost 3 bases, V lost 5 bases, and 10 bases had no gene match. The CDR3 consists of 15 residues. Germline CDR1 is SGHTA and CDR2 is FQGTGA. CDR3 residues: CASSASGGGGYEQYF. In DNA, the CDR3 is TGTGCCAGCAGCGCGTCGGGAGGTGGGGGCTACGAGCAGTACTTC.